The rows below give T cell receptor beta chains drawn from one sample of a study of shared clonotypes between healthy human individuals. TCRdb's table, derived via immunoSEQ multiplex PCR, lists solely in-frame clones and lacks some. The table has 2 million to 2.5 million clones, 80% to 95% seen once; the top ten hold 0.35% to 0.45%. Sequenced: naive CD4+ T cells from PBMCs. These receptors all come from a man aged 18 to 29 in good health. Some clones in this sample may be carry-over from other donors' samples. CDR3s include the opening cysteine and the closing phenylalanine or tryptophan. D genes are given only for firm matches. Part of the rows lack a size; the others show once, few, many or a class for expanded clones.

d_gene: -
v_gene: TRBV10-3
j_gene: TRBJ1-1
abundance: few
CDR3nt: TGTGCCGTCGGGGGGTACATGAACACTGAAGCTTTCTTT
CDR3aa: CAVGGYMNTEAFF

d_gene: -
v_gene: TRBV4-1
j_gene: TRBJ1-4
abundance: few
CDR3nt: TGCGCCAGCAGCCCAAGGTGGGGGGCTAGTGATGAAAAACTGTTTTTT
CDR3aa: CASSPRWGASDEKLFF

d_gene: TRBD1
v_gene: TRBV2
j_gene: TRBJ1-1
abundance: -
CDR3nt: TGTGCCAGCAGAGACCGGGACAGGGACAAAGCTTTCTTT
CDR3aa: CASRDRDRDKAFF

d_gene: -
v_gene: TRBV4-1
j_gene: TRBJ1-1
abundance: -
CDR3nt: TGCGCCAGCAGCCAAGCCTGGGGGTTCACTGAAGCTTTCTTT
CDR3aa: CASSQAWGFTEAFF

d_gene: TRBD1
v_gene: TRBV28
j_gene: TRBJ1-4
abundance: -
CDR3nt: TGTGCCAGCAGTCGACCGCCGGGACAGGGTAATGAAAAACTGTTTTTT
CDR3aa: CASSRPPGQGNEKLFF

d_gene: TRBD1
v_gene: TRBV7-8
j_gene: TRBJ2-3
abundance: -
CDR3nt: TGTGCCAGCAGCCCGGGACAGGATACGCAGTATTTT
CDR3aa: CASSPGQDTQYF

d_gene: TRBD2
v_gene: TRBV19
j_gene: TRBJ2-2
abundance: -
CDR3nt: TGTGCCAGTAGCACCGGACTAGCGGGAGCCGGGGAGCTGTTTTTT
CDR3aa: CASSTGLAGAGELFF

d_gene: -
v_gene: TRBV9
j_gene: TRBJ1-1
abundance: -
CDR3nt: TGTGCCAGCAGCGTAGGCAGGTTGAGCACTGAAGCTTTCTTT
CDR3aa: CASSVGRLSTEAFF

d_gene: -
v_gene: TRBV9
j_gene: TRBJ2-3
abundance: -
CDR3nt: TGTGCCAGCAGCGTAGGTGTCACAGCCCAAGATACGCAGTATTTT
CDR3aa: CASSVGVTAQDTQYF

d_gene: TRBD1
v_gene: TRBV6-5
j_gene: TRBJ2-7
abundance: -
CDR3nt: TGTGCCAGCAGTTACTCGAGACAGGGCTTCTACGAGCAGTACTTC
CDR3aa: CASSYSRQGFYEQYF

d_gene: -
v_gene: TRBV5-1
j_gene: TRBJ1-4
abundance: -
CDR3nt: TGCGCCAGCAGCTTAACGGCAGCTAATGAAAAACTGTTTTTT
CDR3aa: CASSLTAANEKLFF

d_gene: TRBD1
v_gene: TRBV2
j_gene: TRBJ1-4
abundance: few
CDR3nt: TGTGCCAGCACTCGACAGGGGGCGCGTGAAAAACTGTTTTTT
CDR3aa: CASTRQGAREKLFF

d_gene: -
v_gene: TRBV19
j_gene: TRBJ1-2
abundance: few
CDR3nt: TGTGCCAGTAGTATCAACATACGCTATGGCTACACCTTC
CDR3aa: CASSINIRYGYTF

d_gene: TRBD1
v_gene: TRBV9
j_gene: TRBJ2-7
abundance: -
CDR3nt: TGTGCCAGCAGCGTTGCAGACAGGGTGAGCGAGCAGTACTTC
CDR3aa: CASSVADRVSEQYF

d_gene: -
v_gene: TRBV4-2
j_gene: TRBJ1-2
abundance: -
CDR3nt: TGTGCCAGCAGCCAAGGTAGCAGGATCTATGGCTACACCTTC
CDR3aa: CASSQGSRIYGYTF

d_gene: -
v_gene: TRBV9
j_gene: TRBJ2-5
abundance: -
CDR3nt: TGTGCCAGCAGCGAGACCTCAAAGGGGCTGGAGACCCAGTACTTC
CDR3aa: CASSETSKGLETQYF

d_gene: TRBD1
v_gene: TRBV5-1
j_gene: TRBJ1-4
abundance: -
CDR3nt: TGCGCCAGCAGAATGGGACAGCAGAATGAAAAACTGTTTTTT
CDR3aa: CASRMGQQNEKLFF

d_gene: -
v_gene: TRBV9
j_gene: TRBJ1-1
abundance: -
CDR3nt: TGTGCCAGCAGCGTAACAACAGGGTCCACTGAAGCTTTCTTT
CDR3aa: CASSVTTGSTEAFF

d_gene: -
v_gene: TRBV5-1
j_gene: TRBJ1-1
abundance: -
CDR3nt: TGCGCCAGCAGCTCGATAGACGGCCGAGCCGGGGCTTTCTTT
CDR3aa: CASSSIDGRAGAFF

d_gene: TRBD1
v_gene: TRBV19
j_gene: TRBJ2-3
abundance: -
CDR3nt: TGTGCCTCCGAAGACAGGGGTTACACAGATACGCAGTATTTT
CDR3aa: CASEDRGYTDTQYF

d_gene: -
v_gene: TRBV30
j_gene: TRBJ1-5
abundance: -
CDR3nt: TGTGCCTGGAGTGGACAGCCGAGCCCGAGCCAGCCCCAGCATTTT
CDR3aa: CAWSGQPSPSQPQHF

d_gene: -
v_gene: TRBV5-1
j_gene: TRBJ2-1
abundance: -
CDR3nt: TGCGCCAGCAGCTTGGTCCAGGGCGAGCAGTTCTTC
CDR3aa: CASSLVQGEQFF

d_gene: -
v_gene: TRBV11-3
j_gene: TRBJ2-1
abundance: -
CDR3nt: TGTGCCAGCAGCTTACAGAACAATGAGCAGTTCTTC
CDR3aa: CASSLQNNEQFF